The present TCR beta chain was sequenced within a study of CD8 T cells in Susac syndrome. Study as a whole: Patients with Susac syndrome had blood drawn and were at that point therapy-naive, on corticosteroids, or on intravenous immunoglobulin alone.

As for this clonotype: Its target is unknown.

The CDR3 is 11 residues long. Germline assignment: CDR1 KGHSH and CDR2 LQKENI. Trimming cost V 2 bases and J 5 bases, with 4 bases left between them. RNA totalling roughly 0.5 to 1 ug underwent reverse transcription with random hexamers. One entry per CDR3 protein, called by TCRdb with MiXCR from the immunoSEQ multiplex PCR reads. This table holds 84,000 or so distinct CDR3 sequences, approximately 95% found once. Study observations and caveats: The study identified about fifteen and five Susac-specific public clones in total CD8+ and CD8+ TEMRA repertoires. Susac syndrome CD8+ repertoires were clonally expanded, most strongly in CD8+ TEMRA cells.

TEMRA cells were FACS-enriched, while CD8+ and CD4+ T cells were negatively isolated. The specimen sequenced was CD8+ T cells from PBMCs. The genes are TRBV18 and TRBJ2-7; D not certain. The sequence was collected from a human donor with Susac syndrome. As DNA, the CDR3 is TGTGCCAGCTCACCAGCCGACGAGCAGTACTTC. This codes for CASSPADEQYF.